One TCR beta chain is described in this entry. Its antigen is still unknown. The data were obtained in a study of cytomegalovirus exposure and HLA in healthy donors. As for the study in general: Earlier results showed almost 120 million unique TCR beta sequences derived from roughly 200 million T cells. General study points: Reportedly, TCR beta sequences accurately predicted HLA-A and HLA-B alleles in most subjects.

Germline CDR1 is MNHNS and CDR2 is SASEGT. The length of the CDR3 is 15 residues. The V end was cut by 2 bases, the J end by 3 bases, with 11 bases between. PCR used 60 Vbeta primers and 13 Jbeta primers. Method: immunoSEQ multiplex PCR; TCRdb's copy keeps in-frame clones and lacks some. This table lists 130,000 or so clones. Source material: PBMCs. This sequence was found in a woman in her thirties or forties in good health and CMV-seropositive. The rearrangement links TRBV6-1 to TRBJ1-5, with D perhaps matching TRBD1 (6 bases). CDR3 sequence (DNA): TGTGCCAGCAGTGAAATCGGGACACCCAATCAGCCCCAGCATTTT. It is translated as CASSEIGTPNQPQHF.